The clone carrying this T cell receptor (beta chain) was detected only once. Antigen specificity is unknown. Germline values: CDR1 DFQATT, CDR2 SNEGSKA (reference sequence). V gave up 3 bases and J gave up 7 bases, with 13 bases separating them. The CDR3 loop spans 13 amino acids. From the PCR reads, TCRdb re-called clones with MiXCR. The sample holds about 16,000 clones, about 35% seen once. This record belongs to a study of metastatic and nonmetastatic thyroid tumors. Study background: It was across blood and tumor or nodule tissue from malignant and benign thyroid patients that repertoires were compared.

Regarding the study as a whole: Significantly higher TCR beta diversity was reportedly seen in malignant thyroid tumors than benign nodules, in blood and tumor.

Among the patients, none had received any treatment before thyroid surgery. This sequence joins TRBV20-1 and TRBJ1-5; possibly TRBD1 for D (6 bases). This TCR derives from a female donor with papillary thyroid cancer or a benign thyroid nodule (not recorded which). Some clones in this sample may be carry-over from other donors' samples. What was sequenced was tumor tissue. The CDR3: CSARSRGGQPQHF. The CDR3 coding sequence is TGCAGTGCTAGGAGCAGGGGAGGCCAGCCCCAGCATTTT.